The clone carrying this T cell receptor beta chain was picked up many times. The target antigen is unknown. Hyperthyroidism in the patients, aged 18 to 65, was newly diagnosed and under 2 months in duration. The record originates from a study of T cells in Graves' hyperthyroidism and ophthalmopathy. Study-wide points: Prediction of ophthalmopathy progression came a median around 6.5 months pre-onset. Most thyroid clonotypes with frequency above 0.001 were detected in blood.

The CDR3 regions of TCR beta were amplified from RNA transcripts. The HTBI primer set was used in a first-round RT-PCR of the TCR CDR3. TCRdb itself ran the multiplex PCR reads through MiXCR, one entry per CDR3 protein. The sample lists approximately 740,000 distinct CDR3 sequences, less than 15% occurring once. Looked up from germline, CDR1 is SGHAT and CDR2 is FQNNGV. V gave up 1 base and J gave up 9 bases, with 7 bases separating them. The CDR3 is 12 residues long. The sample comprised blood. This TCR derives from a woman aged 18-29 years with Graves' hyperthyroidism. V gene TRBV11-2 combines with J gene TRBJ2-1; D is ambiguous. CDR3 sequence (DNA): TGTGCCAGCAGCTTAGGGCCCGCTGAGCAGTTCTTC. Translated, it gives CASSLGPAEQFF.